This entry lists 21 T cell receptor beta chains sequenced from one sample in a study of shared clonotypes between healthy human individuals. Naive CD8 cells comprised CD45RO-negative, CCR7-positively selected cells, excluding terminally differentiated effector memory CD45RA+ cells. The assay was immunoSEQ multiplex PCR, and TCRdb's table has in-frame clones only and misses some. The data contain hundreds of thousands of clones, around 96% of them seen just once; the ten biggest clones take up around 0.25%. The sample was naive CD8+ T cells sorted from blood. The receptors were sampled from a man aged 25-45 years in good health.

The rearrangement links TRBV9 to TRBJ2-1; 11 nucleotides agree with TRBD2. The germline CDR1 and CDR2 sequences are SGDLS and YYNGEE. V was clipped by 4 bases and J by 6 bases; unmatched bases: 6. There are 15 residues in the CDR3. The CDR3 coding sequence is TGTGCCAGCAGCCCCACTAGCGGGAGTTCCAATGAGCAGTTCTTC. It yields the protein CASSPTSGSSNEQFF.

With respect to this clone: This same CDR3 is encoded by further DNA sequences in the sample. V usage is TRBV5-4 and J usage is TRBJ2-5; 8 nucleotides match TRBD1. CDR1 is SGHNT and CDR2 is YYREEE in the germline V gene (reference sequence). This CDR3 has 15 residues. V lost 0 bases and J lost 2; bases outside the gene matches: 3. The chain's CDR3 is CASSLVDRGQETQYF. CDR3 nucleotides: TGTGCCAGCAGCTTGGTCGACAGGGGACAAGAGACCCAGTACTTC.

Here the CDR3 DNA reads TGTGCCAGCAGCAAGCCGACAGAATTCTCTGGAAACACCATATATTTT. Translated: CASSKPTEFSGNTIYF. V and J are TRBV7-9 and TRBJ1-3, with D perhaps TRBD1 (5 bases). Trimming cost V 5 bases and J 0 bases, with 14 bases left between them. This CDR3 comprises 16 residues. The germline V gene encodes CDR1 SEHNR and CDR2 FQNEAQ (reference sequence).

The chain combines TRBV7-6 with TRBJ2-1; 7 nucleotides line up with TRBD1. The CDR3 has 16 amino acids. V lost 1 base to trimming and J lost 6 bases; unmatched junction nucleotides: 9. From germline, CDR1 is SGHVS and CDR2 FNYEAQ. In DNA form, the CDR3 reads TGTGCCAGCAGCTTAGAGTTTAGGGCAGGGGGCAATGAGCAGTTCTTC. The encoded protein is CASSLEFRAGGNEQFF.

The chain has TRBV27 and TRBJ2-1; D gene uncertain. Trimming left V 2 bases short and J 0 bases short, with 14 bases between. Germline-derived CDR1 and CDR2 are MNHEY and SMNVEV (reference sequence). The CDR3 is 17 residues long. The CDR3: CASSLAPASSSYNEQFF. CDR3 DNA sequence: TGTGCCAGCAGTTTAGCCCCGGCTAGTAGCTCCTACAATGAGCAGTTCTTC.

The chain joins TRBV9 to TRBJ2-2; the match to TRBD2 covers 14 bases. After removal of 1 base from V and 5 bases from J, the junction contained 7 bases not matched to a gene. CDR1 is SGDLS, CDR2 YYNGEE, per germline. This CDR3 is 18 amino acids long. DNA of the CDR3: TGTGCCAGCAGCGTACAGGGACTAGCGGGAGAAAGAACCGGGGAGCTGTTTTTT. Translated: CASSVQGLAGERTGELFF.

This sequence joins TRBV25-1 and TRBJ2-2; 8 bases align to TRBD1. Germline V gene sequence: CDR1 MGHDK, CDR2 SYGVNS. CDR3 length: 12 amino acids. The V and J ends lost 6 bases and 6 bases, in that order; junction bases with no gene match: 0. The CDR3 sequence: CASRDRAGELFF. The CDR3 bases are TGTGCCAGCAGGGACAGGGCCGGGGAGCTGTTTTTT.

V is TRBV25-1 and J is TRBJ1-2, with no clear D. Trimming pared 5 bases from V and 4 bases from J, leaving 8 bases between. Germline V lookup: CDR1 MGHDK, CDR2 SYGVNS. The length of the CDR3 is 12 residues. The CDR3 nucleotides are TGTGCCAGCAGTCAGGACTCCTATGGCTACACCTTC. It specifies CASSQDSYGYTF.

The rearrangement links TRBV29-1 to TRBJ2-6; tentative D call: TRBD1 (6 bases). The CDR3 has 13 residues. Germline V gene sequence: CDR1 SQVTM, CDR2 ANQGSEA. Trimming took off 8 bases at V and 3 bases at J, with 11 bases between the two ends. As DNA, the CDR3 is TGCAGCACTCAGGGGTTTGGGGCCAACGTCCTGACTTTC. Translated, it gives CSTQGFGANVLTF. The full variable domain, its missing parts supplied by reference TRBV29-1 and TRBJ2-6, is SAVISQKPSRDICQRGTSLTIQCQVDSQVTMMFWYRQQPGQSLTLIATANQGSEATYESGFVIDKFPISRPNLTFSTLTVSNMSPEDSSIYLCSTQGFGANVLTFGAGSRLTVL.

The CDR3 loop reads CASSLWDTPYEQYF. CDR3 nucleotides: TGTGCCAGCAGCTTATGGGACACCCCCTACGAGCAGTACTTC. The rearrangement uses TRBV7-9 and TRBJ2-7, with D possibly TRBD1 on 6 matching bases. The V end lost 2 bases, the J end lost 2 bases, and 10 bases lay between the germline ends. CDR3 length equals 14 residues. The germline V gene encodes CDR1 SEHNR and CDR2 FQNEAQ (reference sequence).

The V gene is TRBV11-2, the J gene TRBJ2-3; D remains unclear. Germline loops: CDR1 SGHAT, CDR2 FQNNGV. The V and J ends lost 3 bases and 2 bases respectively, with 9 bases between them. This CDR3 contains 14 residues. The CDR3: CASSFTANTDTQYF. The CDR3 DNA reads TGTGCCAGCAGCTTTACAGCGAACACAGATACGCAGTATTTT.

This chain uses TRBV5-1 with TRBJ2-7, with TRBD2 identical over 8 bases. The ends lost 4 bases at V and 5 bases at J; junction bases unmatched: 14. The CDR3 length is 16 residues. Germline loops: CDR1 SGHRS, CDR2 YFSETQ. Here the CDR3 DNA reads TGCGCCAGCAGCCTCGGACTAGCCTACTTGTTCGACGAGCAGTACTTC. Residues: CASSLGLAYLFDEQYF.

The rearrangement links TRBV7-9 to TRBJ1-1; D call uncertain. The CDR3 sequence is 15 residues long. Trimming removed 5 bases from V and 10 bases from J, with 23 bases in between. In germline, CDR1 is SEHNR, CDR2 FQNEAQ (reference sequence). The CDR3 loop is CASSTSAGSRPAAFF. The CDR3, as DNA: TGTGCCAGCAGCACTTCCGCGGGGAGCCGGCCTGCAGCTTTCTTT.

The gene calls are TRBV7-9 and TRBJ2-2; 10 nucleotides agree with TRBD2. The CDR3 totals 18 residues. In germline, CDR1 is SEHNR, CDR2 FQNEAQ (reference sequence). The ends lost 8 bases at V and 5 bases at J; junction bases unmatched: 17. CDR3 amino acids: CASHPLSSGRALTGELFF. The CDR3 DNA is TGTGCCAGCCACCCCTTGTCGAGCGGGAGGGCCCTAACCGGGGAGCTGTTTTTT.

In its sample, this clone was seen once. This rearrangement joins TRBV27 to TRBJ2-7; D not certain. Trimming cost V 8 bases and J 5 bases, with 19 bases left between them. Germline V gene sequence: CDR1 MNHEY, CDR2 SMNVEV (reference sequence). The length of the CDR3 is 14 residues. The CDR3 DNA sequence: TGTGCCAGCTTCCCTTACGGTCTTCCCCACGAGCAGTACTTC. Protein: CASFPYGLPHEQYF.

The chain recombines TRBV27 with TRBJ1-5; D may be TRBD1 (6 bases). Germline lookup yields CDR1 MNHEY and CDR2 SMNVEV (reference sequence). The ends were cut back, 5 bases at V and 2 bases at J, with 10 bases in the middle. The CDR3 sequence is 14 residues long. The CDR3 DNA is TGTGCCAGCAGTAGGGGGATCGGCAATCAGCCCCAGCATTTT. Translating it yields CASSRGIGNQPQHF.

The V call is TRBV9, the J call TRBJ2-1; TRBD1 is a possible D gene (6 bases). This CDR3 comprises 16 residues. Germline V gene lookup returns CDR1 SGDLS and CDR2 YYNGEE. V was clipped by 3 bases and J by 4 bases, with 17 bases between them. This CDR3 is CASSERTVQVYNEQFF. DNA for the CDR3: TGTGCCAGCAGCGAGAGGACAGTTCAAGTTTACAATGAGCAGTTCTTC.

V and J are TRBV4-1 and TRBJ1-2; TRBD1 matches at 9 bases. Per the germline V gene, CDR1 is MGHRA and CDR2 is YSYEKL. V trimming: 1 base; J trimming: 2 bases; junction bases outside the gene matches: 14. CDR3 length equals 19 residues. CDR3 amino acids: CASSQGFPTWTGENYGYTF. The CDR3 nucleotides are TGCGCCAGCAGCCAAGGGTTCCCCACATGGACAGGGGAGAACTATGGCTACACCTTC.

V gene TRBV5-4 combines with J gene TRBJ1-2; weak D call: TRBD1 (5 bases). Germline V lookup: CDR1 SGHNT, CDR2 YYREEE (reference sequence). V was cut by 4 bases and J by 12 bases, with 19 bases left in between. The CDR3 spans 13 residues. This chain's CDR3 is CASSEANGGSDTF. CDR3 nucleotides: TGTGCCAGCAGCGAAGCCAACGGGGGTTCGGACACCTTC.

V usage is TRBV25-1 and J usage is TRBJ2-7, with D perhaps TRBD2 (5 bases). With 1 base removed from V and 3 bases from J, the gap between germline ends came to 10 bases. The CDR3 totals 14 residues. Germline V gene data show CDR1 as MGHDK and CDR2 as SYGVNS. As DNA, the CDR3 is TGTGCCAGCAGTGAATCCTCAGAGGGCTACGAGCAGTACTTC. Protein sequence: CASSESSEGYEQYF.

A word on this clone: The junction departs from germline at one end; a sequencing error may be responsible. The chain recombines TRBV7-6 with TRBJ2-5, with 7 bases lining up with TRBD2. The CDR3 consists of 15 residues. Germline CDR1 reads SGHVS; CDR2 reads FNYEAQ. This chain's CDR3 is CASSSLAAPREAQYF. CDR3 sequence (DNA): TGTGCCAGCAGCTCTCTAGCGGCTCCAAGAGAGGCCCAGTACTTC.